This passage covers 5 T cell receptor beta chains from one sample sequenced in a study of molecular identifiers for immune sequencing clone quantification. Via MiXCR, TCRdb re-called the PCR reads, giving one row per CDR3 protein. The table records over 550,000 distinct CDR3 sequences, about 25% of them present only once. The sample taken for sequencing was naive CD8+ T cells from blood, with Jurkat cell RNA spiked in. As to subset: FACS-sorted CD8+CD4-CCR7+CD45RA+ naive T cells. The receptor source for this set is a human donor in good health. Some libraries in this study had Jurkat cell RNA spiked in.

Ten or more counts support this clonotype. V usage is TRBV27 and J usage is TRBJ2-7; D remains unclear. V was trimmed by 9 bases and J by 2 bases, leaving 14 bases between them. CDR3 size: 13 residues. Germline V gives CDR1 MNHEY, CDR2 SMNVEV (reference sequence). The CDR3 loop is CARGTGSTYEQYF. CDR3 nucleotide sequence: TGTGCCAGAGGAACGGGCTCAACCTACGAGCAGTACTTC.

For this clonotype: A single base separates this from a much larger clone, so it may be a read error. V and J are TRBV2 and TRBJ2-5; TRBD1 agrees at 9 bases. Germline CDR1 reads SNHLY; CDR2 reads FYNNEI. This CDR3 contains 14 residues. The CDR3 DNA reads TGTGACAGCAGTCCGCGGGACAGGGTTCAGACCCAGTACTTC. It encodes CDSSPRDRVQTQYF.

Many counts were recorded for this clonotype. The V call is TRBV29-1, the J call TRBJ2-7; either TRBD1 or TRBD2 may fit D (5 bases each). The CDR3 covers 14 residues. V was cut by 5 bases and J by 4 bases, with 18 bases left in between. Germline V gene data show CDR1 as SQVTM and CDR2 as ANQGSEA. The CDR3 loop is CSVQIITEGYEQYF. For the CDR3, the DNA is TGCAGCGTTCAGATCATTACCGAGGGGTACGAGCAGTACTTC.

At least ten counts were recorded for this clonotype. The chain links TRBV6-5 to TRBJ1-1, with 7 bases that match TRBD1. Unmatched junction bases numbered 5, after V lost 0 bases and J lost 4 bases. Germline lookup yields CDR1 MNHEY and CDR2 SVGAGI. CDR3 length: 15 amino acids. The CDR3 loop is CASSYSAGGSTEAFF. The CDR3 nucleotides read TGTGCCAGCAGTTACTCGGCAGGGGGGAGCACTGAAGCTTTCTTT.

The rearrangement links TRBV6-5 to TRBJ1-4, with D maybe TRBD1 (6 bases). Trimming removed 5 bases from V and 3 bases from J, with 10 bases in between. This CDR3 comprises 14 residues. CDR1 MNHEY and CDR2 SVGAGI come from the germline V gene. The CDR3: CASSQGGSNEKLFF. CDR3 nucleotides: TGTGCCAGCAGTCAAGGGGGTTCTAATGAAAAACTGTTTTTT.